This TCR beta chain is drawn from a study of cytomegalovirus exposure and HLA in healthy donors. Amplification used 60 Vbeta primers and 13 Jbeta primers. Assay: immunoSEQ multiplex PCR; the TCRdb copy retains only in-frame clones and omits some. The sample lists 200,000 to 250,000 clones, over 60% occurring once. Per germline, CDR1 SGDLS and CDR2 YYNGEE. CDR3 length: 14 residues. Germline trimming cut 4 bases from V and 1 base from J; bases unmatched to any gene: 4. Material for sequencing was PBMCs. The rearrangement uses TRBV9 and TRBJ2-5, with 7 positions matching TRBD1. This TCR was recovered from a man aged 18 to 29 in good health and CMV-seronegative. The CDR3 is CASSHDRAQETQYF. The DNA of the CDR3 is TGTGCCAGCAGCCACGACAGGGCCCAAGAGACCCAGTACTTC.